Sequencing of this TCR beta chain was carried out in a study of cytomegalovirus exposure and HLA in healthy donors (dated by TCRdb to the late 2010s). General notes on the study: An earlier analysis of fewer than 750 of the donors reported 250 to 300 Gb of sequence data and 117 million unique TCR beta sequences obtained from approximately 180 million T cells. An early release covering over 500 HLA-typed donors comprised 250 to 350 gigabases of sequencing data and 85 million or so unique TCR sequences. Among the approximately 400 genotyped donors, around 79% belonged to the genetic ancestry cluster associated with self-reported Caucasian donors. The study aimed to test whether cataloging public T cell receptors could reveal signatures of past pathogen exposure. The study used immunosequencing to profile the T cell repertoires of 600 to 850 subjects and linked those repertoires to cytomegalovirus serostatus. Besides the first cohort of around 700 subjects, a separate validation cohort made up of roughly 120 different subjects was used. High-throughput TCR immunosequencing, statistical association of individual TCRs with disease status, and machine learning were combined to predict cytomegalovirus infection status. A later analysis re-examined previously published TCR beta repertoires from roughly 650 donors and added high-resolution HLA genotyping to investigate patterns of TCR occurrence. Rather than drawing on any new phenotypic data, the later analysis identified candidate immune exposures from TCR beta sequences and the way those sequences occurred across donors. An earlier analysis of around 580 of the donors used high-throughput TCR beta sequencing to judge whether each TCR beta V gene segment behaved as functional or pseudogenic. Alongside the repertoire data, information on donor age, sex, ethnicity and CMV serostatus was compiled. In a later genetic analysis, genome-wide SNP genotypes for about 65% of the 666 donors were used, and that subset was treated as a discovery cohort. Every discovery cohort repertoire had been produced on one sequencing platform. HLA typing included class I and class II loci at four-digit resolution. The number of donors typed differed by locus, with about 629-630 for A, B, C, DRB1 and DQB1, around 520 for DQA1, about 610 for DPA1, and some 440 for DPB1. A handful of DR-DQ haplotypes were handled as single units for association and clustering because linkage in the cohort was strong. On average, roughly 250,000 unique TCR beta nucleotide sequences were sequenced per donor among 350 to 400 genotyped donors of the cohort, with 15% to 20% of those sequences being non-productive.

What the authors observed across the whole study: Because counts were too low, about 17 rarely observed V segments, including chromosome 9 orphons, were excluded from the earlier analysis of 587 of the donors. According to the authors, the approach could potentially be generalized to other disease states and immunological phenotypes. Immune exposure information for the cohort was limited to CMV serostatus. Specific HLA alleles were associated with about 17,000 TCR beta sequences at a false discovery rate of 0.05 in a later analysis. In a later genetic analysis, fewer N-insertions in productive TCRs were reported among donors in an Asian-associated ancestry cluster than the approximately 710-donor mean. Several of the top co-occurrence clusters appeared to be linked to parvovirus B19, influenza, CMV and Epstein-Barr virus, according to a later analysis. The classifier was reported to diagnose cytomegalovirus status with high specificity and sensitivity in both the original and validation cohorts. Across donors, most TCR sequences were observed very rarely, whereas some public TCRs were present in many individuals. A later analysis found that most CMV-associated TCR beta chains appeared HLA-restricted, with HLA associations seemingly driven largely by CMV exposure. Only TCR beta chains were sequenced in this cohort, and the absence of alpha or paired-chain data limited detectable features. In a later analysis, TCR association rates were found to vary across HLA loci, with the most associated TCRs seen for DRB1 alleles and the fewest for HLA-C alleles. The study listed 164 TCR beta chains as associated with cytomegalovirus. When HLA alleles, especially DR and DQ, strongly co-occurred, attributing TCR associations to individual alleles was difficult. In a later analysis, HLA-associated TCR beta chains were found to be more clonally expanded and to have lower generation probabilities than equally common non-associated chains. Sequencing depth was assumed to be roughly uniform across donors in the presence/absence analyses, though that assumption may not hold. Because some donors lacked HLA typing at each locus, the association tests relied only on the typed subset. A few of the identified cytomegalovirus-associated TCR beta chains were confirmed in vitro to be specific for cytomegalovirus antigens. An earlier analysis of some 560 of the donors showed that most TCR beta V segments appeared in productive rearrangements either about 87% or about 30% of the time, which broadly matched IMGT annotations. Correlated functional status among segregating V segments might reflect linkage disequilibrium, but an unknown experimental factor could not be ruled out. The 87-base-pair reads could not distinguish some IMGT-functional V segments, including TRBV6-2 and TRBV6-3, so those segments were excluded. A cluster of highly shared sequence variants was judged likely to represent a technical artifact of the sequencing pipeline. In a later genetic analysis, a missense DCLRE1C variant was associated with V-gene and J-gene trimming of TCR beta chains, and the association was replicated in an independent cohort. A further reported finding was that TCR beta sequences accurately predicted the HLA-A and HLA-B alleles for most subjects in the first cohort.

V was cut back by 3 bases and J by 3 bases, leaving a gap of 8 bases between them. Its CDR3 holds 14 amino acids, cysteine through phenylalanine. The CDR3 DNA has 42 bases and is translated from base 1. In the germline V gene, CDR1 corresponds to MDHEN and CDR2 to SYDVKM. Library creation used the immunoSEQ multiplex PCR assay. For the multiplex PCR, a mixture combining 60 forward primers for TCR Vbeta segments and 13 reverse primers for TCR Jbeta segments was used. Amplification of the CDR3 region of rearranged TCR beta genes was performed with a multiplex PCR assay on genomic DNA. The Illumina HiSeq System was used to sequence the amplified TCR beta libraries as 87-base-pair reads. Regarding the original processing steps: A later analysis counted about 76 million unique TCR beta chains across the 600 to 850 repertoires, and roughly 10 million of these chains were shared by at least two donors. To remove PCR and sequencing errors, raw reads were error-corrected and collapsed into unique sequences using a nearest-neighbor algorithm that merged closely related sequences. CDR3 sequences were aligned to IMGT reference sequences to assign V, D and J gene segments. For a sequence to be retained, a match of at least six nucleotides to both a V gene segment and a J gene segment was required. A rearrangement counted as productive if the CDR3 had no stop codons and remained in frame with V and J, and every other rearrangement counted as non-productive. CDR3 was defined according to IMGT convention as the region running from the second conserved V-encoded cysteine to the conserved J-encoded phenylalanine. The earlier analysis of 587 of the donors excluded sequences that lacked an unambiguous match to a single V gene segment. In an earlier analysis of 450 to 750 of the donors, a V segment was called functional when productive rearrangements were above 56.7%, and segregating when the standard deviation between donors exceeded 5%. A statistical classification framework was developed to diagnose cytomegalovirus status using the catalog of TCR beta chain sequences. A later analysis assigned V and J genes by comparing TCR nucleotide sequences with IMGT/GENE-DB human TR gene sequences. The TCRdist pipeline was used in a later analysis to assign CDR3 sequences and most-parsimonious VDJ recombination scenarios. A later analysis defined each TCR beta chain by its CDR3 amino acid sequence plus V-gene family, and excluded reads lacking a unique V-gene family. To address suspected cross-contamination and a sequencing artifact, a later analysis removed approximately 600 highly shared, low-generation-probability nucleotide sequences. A later analysis calculated a clonal expansion index for each public chain from normalized within-repertoire ranks of inferred template counts. In a later analysis, generation probabilities were computed with a VDJ recombination model fitted to out-of-frame rearrangements, and the resulting probabilities were checked against IGoR. In a later analysis, TCR-TCR, TCR-HLA and TCR-CMV co-occurrence was scored with hypergeometric tests, and a repertoire-size bias correction was applied to TCR pairs. False discovery rates were estimated in a later analysis by permuting HLA or CMV assignments 20 times. A later analysis grouped co-occurring TCRs with DBSCAN, adding TCRdist sequence similarity when clustering within HLA-allele-positive subsets. Repertoires with fewer than 30,000 or more than 120,000 public chains, plus five repertoires with anomalous nucleotide sharing, were excluded from co-occurrence clustering. TCRdb took this table from immuneACCESS and kept in-frame rearrangements with V and J called. Such tables lack part of the clones; where checked against another copy, unresolved V genes explain under half of the gap, and the rest is unexplained. V, J and clone size are taken as reported in that table, and D and trimming were inferred from the DNA itself. The sample table contains 100,000 to 150,000 clones; only one count was recorded for roughly 70% of them. Approximately 4% of the sample rests with the top ten.

The cohort consisted of fewer than 700 healthy bone marrow donors. At the time of sampling, every cohort member was nominally healthy, though immune exposures that went unrecorded were likely present. The donor was CMV seropositive and was included in the group of 250 to 300 seropositive cohort members. A peripheral blood sample was provided by each donor, and peripheral blood mononuclear cells were used for TCR beta sequencing. The Qiagen DNeasy Blood Extraction Kit was used to extract genomic DNA from the blood cell samples. Worth noting for this clone: Its antigen remains unidentified. Nothing much larger sits one base from this clone, and base qualities are not available.

The clonotype originates from a man aged 50 to 60 in good health and CMV-seropositive. The chain links TRBV28 with TRBJ1-4, with an unclear D gene assignment. The source material was PBMCs. This receptor carries the CDR3 CASSLPPANEKLFF. Read as DNA, the sequence is TGTGCCAGCAGTTTGCCGCCGGCTAATGAAAAACTGTTTTTT.